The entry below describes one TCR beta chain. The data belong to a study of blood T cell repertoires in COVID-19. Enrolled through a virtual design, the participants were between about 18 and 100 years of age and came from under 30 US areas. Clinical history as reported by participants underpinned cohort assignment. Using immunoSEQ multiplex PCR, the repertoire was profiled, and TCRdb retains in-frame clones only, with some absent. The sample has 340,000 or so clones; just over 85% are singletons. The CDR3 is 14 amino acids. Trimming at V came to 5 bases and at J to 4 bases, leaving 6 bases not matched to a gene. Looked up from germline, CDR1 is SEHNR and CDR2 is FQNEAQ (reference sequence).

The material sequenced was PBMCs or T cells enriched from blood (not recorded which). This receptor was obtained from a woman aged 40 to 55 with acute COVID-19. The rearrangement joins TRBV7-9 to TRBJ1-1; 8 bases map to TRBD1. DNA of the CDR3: TGTGCCAGCAGCAAACAGGGGGTTGGCACTGAAGCTTTCTTT. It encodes CASSKQGVGTEAFF.